This TCR beta chain was identified during a study of cytomegalovirus exposure and HLA in healthy donors. With regard to this clone: Antigen unknown.

PCR involved 60 Vbeta and 13 Jbeta primers. Data came from immunoSEQ multiplex PCR; TCRdb stores just in-frame clones and leaves some out. The sample has roughly 300,000 clones; just over 85% are singletons. Losses at the gene ends were 5 bases for V and 2 bases for J; bases not matched to a gene: 7. CDR3 length equals 15 residues. Germline CDR1 and CDR2: SGHNT and YYREEE (reference sequence). Findings and limits, study-wide: A later analysis, which compared TCR beta chains of equal frequency, found the HLA-associated ones more clonally expanded.

The rearrangement links TRBV5-4 to TRBJ2-3, with 8 positions matching TRBD2. The TCR sequence derives from a man aged 40-55 years in good health and CMV-seropositive. The sequenced material came from PBMCs. The CDR3 nucleotides read TGTGCCAGCAGAACGGGACTAGGCTACACAGATACGCAGTATTTT. Encoded protein: CASRTGLGYTDTQYF.